The entry below describes one T cell receptor beta chain. The TCR library protocol was used to attach unique molecular identifiers. These identifiers were attached to individual cDNA molecules. A single record per CDR3 protein comes from TCRdb applying MiXCR to the 5' RACE reads. The table records about 70,000 distinct CDR3 sequences, about 5% of them present only once. These data come from a study of early T cells in non-severe SARS-CoV-2 infection. Trimming left V 3 bases short and J 4 bases short, with 14 bases between. There are 15 residues in the CDR3. The chain recombines TRBV12-3 or TRBV12-4 with TRBJ2-3; TRBD2 might be the D (6 bases). The clonotype was recovered from an adult who was a healthcare worker with PCR-confirmed SARS-CoV-2 infection or an uninfected control (not recorded which). The specimen comprised whole blood, sampled at baseline. CDR3 in DNA: TGTGCCAGCAGTTTCCCGGGGACGGGGGCAGATACGCAGTATTTT. Amino acid sequence: CASSFPGTGADTQYF.